The 15 T cell receptor beta chains below were found in one sample sequenced in a study of neurological immune-mediated disorders. Each CDR3 protein is one row after TCRdb ran MiXCR on the 5' RACE reads. The sample yields tens of thousands of distinct CDR3 sequences, 2.6% seen once. The specimen sequenced was PBMCs. These receptors all come from a woman in her 30s with multiple sclerosis.

This clonotype showed up many times. The chain combines TRBV7-9 with TRBJ2-5; D remains ambiguous. Trimming removed 5 bases at V and 4 bases at J, with 8 bases between. CDR3 size: 12 residues. Per the germline V gene, CDR1 is SEHNR and CDR2 is FQNEAQ (reference sequence). The CDR3 DNA follows: TGTGCCAGCAGCACCGAACCAGAGACCCAGTACTTC. Translated: CASSTEPETQYF.

The sample holds many counts of this clonotype. V and J are TRBV5-1 and TRBJ1-2; D remains unclear. V was trimmed by 6 bases and J by 0 bases, leaving 15 bases between them. Germline lookup yields CDR1 SGHRS and CDR2 YFSETQ. The CDR3 is made up of 15 amino acids. This CDR3 is CASTRLDGANYGYTF. CDR3 DNA: TGCGCCAGCACCCGACTCGATGGAGCTAACTATGGCTACACCTTC. Full variable domain (remainder filled in from reference TRBV5-1 and TRBJ1-2): KAGVTQTPRYLIKTRGQQVTLSCSPISGHRSVSWYQQTPGQGLQFLFEYFSETQRNKGNFPGRFSGRQFSNSRSEMNVSTLELGDSALYLCASTRLDGANYGYTFGSGTRLTVV.

At least ten counts were recorded for this clonotype. This chain connects TRBV6-1 to TRBJ2-7, with no clear D. The V and J ends lost 6 bases and 3 bases respectively, with 3 bases between them. This CDR3 has 10 residues. Germline V gives CDR1 MNHNS, CDR2 SASEGT. This CDR3 is CASRDYEQYF. The CDR3 nucleotides read TGTGCCAGCAGAGACTACGAGCAGTACTTC.

In this sample, this clonotype turned up many times. This rearrangement joins TRBV2 to TRBJ1-2; no reliable D call. The CDR3 sequence is 15 residues long. The germline CDR1 and CDR2 sequences are SNHLY and FYNNEI. Trimming cost V 2 bases and J 3 bases, with 13 bases left between them. The CDR3 here is CASSENSGRDYGYTF. In DNA form, the CDR3 reads TGTGCCAGCAGTGAAAATTCGGGGAGAGACTATGGCTACACCTTC.

This clonotype has a count of ten or more. V and J are TRBV11-2 and TRBJ2-7, with D perhaps given as TRBD1 or TRBD2 (5 bases each). Trimming removed 4 bases at V and 5 bases at J, with 18 bases between. This CDR3 comprises 15 residues. Looked up from germline, CDR1 is SGHAT and CDR2 is FQNNGV. The CDR3 nucleotides are TGTGCCAGCAGCTGGAGAGGGACGCAGCCCCACGAGCAGTACTTC. Protein product: CASSWRGTQPHEQYF.

This clonotype was seen repeatedly, ten times or more. CDR3 protein: CASSFLAGPYNEQFF. CDR3 sequence (DNA): TGTGCCAGCAGCTTCCTAGCGGGACCTTACAATGAGCAGTTCTTC. The chain couples TRBV3-1 to TRBJ2-1, with 9 bases identical to TRBD2. After removal of 5 bases from V and 4 bases from J, the junction contained 6 bases not matched to a gene. Germline loops: CDR1 LGHDT, CDR2 YNNKEL (reference sequence). The CDR3 sequence is 15 residues long.

This clonotype was seen at least ten times. The rearrangement links TRBV20-1 to TRBJ2-7, with 15 bases lining up with TRBD2. This CDR3 has 15 residues. CDR1 DFQATT and CDR2 SNEGSKA come from the germline V gene (reference sequence). V lost 5 bases to trimming and J lost 6 bases; unmatched junction nucleotides: 8. CDR3 DNA sequence: TGCAGTGCTGGCGGACTAGCGGGAGGGCCCTCCGAGCAGTACTTC. It encodes CSAGGLAGGPSEQYF.

Many counts were recorded for this clonotype. The rearrangement uses TRBV12-3 or TRBV12-4 and TRBJ2-6; tentative D call: TRBD2 (5 bases). This CDR3 has 16 amino acids. V lost 3 bases and J lost 0, with 9 bases in between. The CDR3 spells CASSFEGYSGANVLTF. The CDR3 coding sequence is TGTGCCAGCAGTTTTGAGGGTTACTCTGGGGCCAACGTCCTGACTTTC.

This clonotype was detected many times. The chain employs TRBV5-1 and TRBJ1-6; 8 positions match TRBD1. The trim removed 4 bases at V and 9 bases at J, leaving 6 bases unmatched. The CDR3 extends over 14 amino acids. Germline V gene data show CDR1 as SGHRS and CDR2 as YFSETQ. The CDR3 coding sequence is TGCGCCAGCAGCGACGGGACAGGACCTTCACCCCTCCACTTT. Its translation: CASSDGTGPSPLHF.

This clonotype was counted many times. The chain employs TRBV20-1 and TRBJ2-4; perhaps TRBD2 as D (6 bases). V was cut by 5 bases and J by 6 bases, with 20 bases left in between. The CDR3 has 15 amino acids. Germline lookup yields CDR1 DFQATT and CDR2 SNEGSKA (reference sequence). The CDR3 spells CSAPTRGVAGNIQYF. DNA of the CDR3: TGCAGTGCTCCCACTCGCGGGGTAGCAGGAAACATTCAGTACTTC.

About this clonotype: A much bigger clone sits one base away, suggesting this may be a read error. The rearrangement uses TRBV24-1 and TRBJ2-7; no reliable D call. The CDR3 sequence is 12 residues long. The germline V gene has CDR1 KGHDR and CDR2 SFDVKD. The CDR3 sequence is CDTSDLGYEQYF. The CDR3 nucleotides read TGTGACACCAGTGATTTGGGGTACGAGCAGTACTTC.

This clonotype was seen many times. The V call is TRBV29-1, the J call TRBJ1-6; TRBD1 might be the D (5 bases). Trimming took off 4 bases at V and 7 bases at J, with 11 bases between the two ends. Germline-derived CDR1 and CDR2 are SQVTM and ANQGSEA. The CDR3 consists of 13 residues. The CDR3 is CSVADSTNSPLHF. CDR3 nucleotides: TGCAGCGTTGCTGACAGCACCAATTCACCCCTCCACTTT. The entire variable domain, with the rest obtained from reference TRBV29-1 and TRBJ1-6, is as follows: SAVISQKPSRDICQRGTSLTIQCQVDSQVTMMFWYRQQPGQSLTLIATANQGSEATYESGFVIDKFPISRPNLTFSTLTVSNMSPEDSSIYLCSVADSTNSPLHFGNGTRLTVT.

The V call is TRBV7-2, the J call TRBJ2-7, with D possibly TRBD2 on 7 matching bases. The CDR3 contains 15 residues. The germline V gene encodes CDR1 SGHTA and CDR2 FQGNSA. Trimming left V 3 bases short and J 3 bases short, with 15 bases between. The CDR3 region has the DNA TGTGCCAGCAGCTTTACGAGGGGGGGTGTCTACGAGCAGTACTTC. It translates to CASSFTRGGVYEQYF.

This clonotype was picked up many times. This chain connects TRBV7-9 to TRBJ2-2, with 11 bases fitting TRBD2. The CDR3 contains 16 residues. CDR1 is SEHNR and CDR2 is FQNEAQ in the germline V gene (reference sequence). Losses at the gene ends were 4 bases for V and 4 bases for J; bases not matched to a gene: 5. The DNA of the CDR3 is TGTGCCAGCAGCTCAGGACTAGCGGGTTTCACCGGGGAGCTGTTTTTT. Amino acids: CASSSGLAGFTGELFF.

This clonotype was counted many times. The V and J genes are TRBV5-8 and TRBJ2-2, with unresolved D. CDR3 length: 16 amino acids. The germline V and J ends were trimmed by 0 bases and 6 bases, with 15 bases remaining between them. CDR1 is SGHTS, CDR2 YDEGEE, per germline. CDR3 bases: TGTGCCAGCAGCTTGGATCTCGGCAGGATCCCCGGGGAGCTGTTTTTT. Translating gives CASSLDLGRIPGELFF.